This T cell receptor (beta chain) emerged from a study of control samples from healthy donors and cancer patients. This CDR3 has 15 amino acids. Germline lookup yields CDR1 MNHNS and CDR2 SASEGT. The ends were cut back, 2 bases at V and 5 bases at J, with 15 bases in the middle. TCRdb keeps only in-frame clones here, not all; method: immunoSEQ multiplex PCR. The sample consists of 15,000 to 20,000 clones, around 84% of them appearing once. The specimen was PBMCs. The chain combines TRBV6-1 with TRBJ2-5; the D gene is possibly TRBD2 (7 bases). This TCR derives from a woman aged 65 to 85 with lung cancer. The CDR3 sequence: CASSERRGAVETQYF. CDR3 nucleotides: TGTGCCAGCAGTGAACGTCGGGGGGCGGTTGAGACCCAGTACTTC.